The 21 T cell receptor beta chains reported below all come from one sample, sequenced in a study of T cell clonotyping in hematopoietic cell transplantation (dated by TCRdb to the early 2020s). The library came from the immunoSEQ multiplex PCR assay. TCRdb took over this immuneACCESS table, retaining in-frame rearrangements with V and J assigned. Such tables are incomplete; in checked studies, under half of the missing clones stem from an unresolved V gene, and the remainder is unexplained. Here the sample has several thousand clones; around nine tenths occur a single time. Around 5.5% of the sample is in the top ten clones. What the time point label conveys for this sample: 100 days after allo-HCT. The sequences come from PBMCs, collected 100 days after allogeneic stem cell transplant. The origin of the receptors is a male patient in his 50s who had an allogeneic stem cell transplant from a related donor, so the T cells may come from the graft donor. Some clones in this sample may be carry-over from other donors' samples.

The V gene is TRBV4-1, the J gene TRBJ1-2; 8 positions agree with TRBD1. Per the germline V gene, CDR1 is MGHRA and CDR2 is YSYEKL. This CDR3 contains 15 residues. V dropped 4 bases and J dropped 4; count of bases not matched to a gene: 8. The DNA for the CDR3 is TGCGCCAGCAGCCCACTAGGACAGGGAAGCTATGGCTACACCTTC. Translated: CASSPLGQGSYGYTF.

The chain employs TRBV28 and TRBJ2-7, with 7 bases matching TRBD2. The CDR3 sequence is 15 residues long. The germline CDR1 and CDR2 sequences are MDHEN and SYDVKM. V gave up 2 bases and J gave up 5 bases; unmatched junction bases: 9. The CDR3, as DNA: TGTGCCAGCAGTTTAGGGGGGAGGGCCAGTAACGAGCAGTACTTC. This sequence encodes CASSLGGRASNEQYF.

The chain uses TRBV6-6 and TRBJ1-6; maybe TRBD1 (5 bases). Germline V gene sequence: CDR1 MNHNY, CDR2 SVGAGI (reference sequence). V shed 2 bases and J shed 6 bases, with 14 bases lying between them. The CDR3 sequence is 16 residues long. The chain's CDR3 is CASSYGGERGNSPLHF. The CDR3 nucleotides read TGTGCCAGCAGTTACGGGGGGGAGAGGGGTAATTCACCCCTCCACTTT.

This clone showed up just a few times. CDR3 loop: CASSLDLGISYEQYF. CDR3 nucleotide sequence: TGTGCCAGCAGCTTAGATCTCGGGATCTCCTACGAGCAGTACTTC. The J gene is TRBJ2-7, the V gene TRBV11-2, with D perhaps matching TRBD2 (5 bases). The V and J ends lost 0 bases and 0 bases respectively, with 9 bases between them. Looked up from germline, CDR1 is SGHAT and CDR2 is FQNNGV. The CDR3 covers 15 residues.

The chain uses TRBV18 and TRBJ1-2; 9 bases align to TRBD1. V lost 4 bases, J lost 6 bases, and 6 bases stayed unmatched. Germline loops: CDR1 KGHSH, CDR2 LQKENI. This CDR3 comprises 14 residues. CDR3 in amino acids: CASSLGQGMDGYTF. The CDR3 bases are TGTGCCAGCTCACTGGGACAGGGTATGGATGGCTACACCTTC.

The rearrangement links TRBV15 to TRBJ2-2, with a possible D match to TRBD2 (6 bases). CDR3 size: 16 residues. The V end lost 4 bases, the J end lost 6 bases, and 18 bases lay between the germline ends. Germline CDR1 LNHNV, CDR2 YYDKDF (reference sequence). CDR3 in amino acids: CATSTALIGSPGELFF. The CDR3 DNA is TGTGCCACCAGCACCGCCCTAATCGGGAGTCCCGGGGAGCTGTTTTTT.

The J gene is TRBJ1-2, the V gene TRBV11-2, with a tentative D call TRBD1 (6 bases). Germline V gene sequence: CDR1 SGHAT, CDR2 FQNNGV. The CDR3 extends over 17 amino acids. The V gene lost 5 bases and the J gene lost 4 bases, with 23 bases spanning the gap. The CDR3 spells CASSPYRVPSYVYGYTF. The CDR3 DNA reads TGTGCCAGCAGCCCCTACAGGGTACCGTCTTACGTCTATGGCTACACCTTC.

The chain has TRBV6-5 and TRBJ2-7; TRBD2 matches 8 bases. J gave up 4 bases and V 6 bases, and 11 bases lay outside the gene matches. Germline V gene sequence: CDR1 MNHEY, CDR2 SVGAGI. The CDR3 length is 15 residues. The CDR3 sequence is CASRRSTSGGYEQYF. The CDR3 DNA follows: TGTGCCAGCAGACGATCGACTTCGGGGGGGTACGAGCAGTACTTC.

The gene calls are TRBV4-2 and TRBJ2-7; 9 bases agree with TRBD1. The trim removed 4 bases at V and 3 bases at J, leaving 7 bases unmatched. CDR3 size: 15 residues. Germline CDR1 reads LGHNA; CDR2 reads YNFKEQ. In DNA form, the CDR3 reads TGTGCCAGCAGCCCTGGGGACAGGGTGGGCTACGAGCAGTACTTC. It specifies CASSPGDRVGYEQYF.

The chain combines TRBV25-1 with TRBJ2-2; 7 positions match TRBD2. CDR1 and CDR2 from the germline V gene are MGHDK and SYGVNS. After removal of 6 bases from V and 6 bases from J, the junction contained 10 bases not matched to a gene. The CDR3 is made up of 15 amino acids. This chain's CDR3 is CASSRSGTGSGELFF. The DNA for the CDR3 is TGTGCCAGCAGCCGCAGCGGGACCGGGTCCGGGGAGCTGTTTTTT.

J is TRBJ1-5 and V is TRBV30, with D unclear. The CDR3 runs to 9 residues. Germline V lookup: CDR1 GTSNPN, CDR2 SVGIG (reference sequence). The germline V and J ends were trimmed by 5 bases and 9 bases, with 5 bases remaining between them. The CDR3 nucleotides are TGTGCCTGGCCGCCGCCCCAGCATTTT. It specifies CAWPPPQHF.

This clone occurred a few times. The chain recombines TRBV13 with TRBJ2-7, with a possible D match to TRBD2 (6 bases). The germline V gene has CDR1 PRHDT and CDR2 FYEKMQ (reference sequence). This CDR3 is built from 14 residues. V lost 5 bases and J 4 bases, leaving 15 bases between the germline ends. DNA of the CDR3: TGTGCCAGCAGCCTCCGGGACTTACGATACGAGCAGTACTTC. Translation: CASSLRDLRYEQYF.

The rearrangement links TRBV6-1 to TRBJ1-2, with 8 bases fitting TRBD1. This CDR3 spans 13 amino acids. Germline trimming cut 6 bases from V and 3 bases from J; bases unmatched to any gene: 3. CDR1 MNHNS and CDR2 SASEGT come from the germline V gene. The CDR3 is CASSHRGDYGYTF. For the CDR3, the DNA is TGTGCCAGCAGCCACAGGGGGGACTATGGCTACACCTTC.

The chain links TRBV5-6 to TRBJ1-6; tentatively, D is TRBD1 (6 bases). The V end lost 0 bases, the J end lost 10 bases, and 11 bases lay between the germline ends. This CDR3 has 14 residues. Germline CDR1 is SGHDT and CDR2 is YYEEEE. CDR3 in amino acids: CASSLDREGSPLHF. The CDR3 DNA sequence: TGTGCCAGCAGCTTGGACAGGGAGGGCTCACCCCTCCACTTT. Full variable domain (missing parts from reference TRBV5-6 and TRBJ1-6): DAGVTQSPTHLIKTRGQQVTLRCSPKSGHDTVSWYQQALGQGPQFIFQYYEEEERQRGNFPDRFSGHQFPNYSSELNVNALLLGDSALYLCASSLDREGSPLHFGNGTRLTVT.

The CDR3 DNA is TGTGCCAGCAGTGAAGGGATCAACACCGGGGAGCTGTTTTTT. As protein: CASSEGINTGELFF. This sequence joins TRBV2 and TRBJ2-2; D is unclear. Per the germline V gene, CDR1 is SNHLY and CDR2 is FYNNEI. The CDR3 extends over 14 amino acids. V was pared by 1 base and J by 2 bases, with 5 bases between.

The chain links TRBV30 to TRBJ1-6; the match to TRBD1 covers 7 bases. V lost 4 bases, J lost 3 bases, and 9 bases stayed unmatched. This CDR3 spans 16 amino acids. Germline loops: CDR1 GTSNPN, CDR2 SVGIG (reference sequence). This chain's CDR3 is CAWMARGDYYNSPLHF. The CDR3 DNA sequence: TGTGCCTGGATGGCCAGGGGGGACTACTATAATTCACCCCTCCACTTT.

The V and J genes are TRBV25-1 and TRBJ1-1; D not resolved. V was clipped by 5 bases and J by 3 bases, with 10 bases between them. The CDR3 is 13 amino acids. Germline CDR1 and CDR2: MGHDK and SYGVNS. Here the CDR3 reads CASSPRGYTEAFF. In nucleotides, the CDR3 is TGTGCCAGCAGTCCACGGGGTTACACTGAAGCTTTCTTT.

The chain has TRBV20-1 and TRBJ2-1; unclear D gene. Per germline, CDR1 DFQATT and CDR2 SNEGSKA (reference sequence). CDR3 size: 11 residues. V was pared by 6 bases and J by 3 bases, with 6 bases between. CDR3 sequence reads: CSAEDYNEQFF. DNA of the CDR3: TGCAGTGCCGAGGACTACAATGAGCAGTTCTTC.

The chain has TRBV19 and TRBJ2-2, with D maybe TRBD2 (5 bases). The germline V gene has CDR1 LNHDA and CDR2 SQIVND (reference sequence). CDR3 size: 15 residues. V was cut by 7 bases and J by 5 bases, with 17 bases left in between. For the CDR3, the DNA is TGTGCCAGTATTGTTCAACTCCGAGGGACCGGGGAGCTGTTTTTT. This codes for CASIVQLRGTGELFF. Drawing the rest from reference TRBV19 and TRBJ2-2, the complete variable domain is DGGITQSPKYLFRKEGQNVTLSCEQNLNHDAMYWYRQDPGQGLRLIYYSQIVNDFQKGDIAEGYSVSREKKESFPLTVTSAQKNPTAFYLCASIVQLRGTGELFFGEGSRLTVL.

The CDR3 DNA is TGCGCCAGCAGCGGGGGACAGGGGGCGAGCGATACGCAGTATTTT. Translating gives CASSGGQGASDTQYF. The chain couples TRBV5-1 to TRBJ2-3; 12 positions agree with TRBD1. CDR3 size: 15 residues. Germline V gene sequence: CDR1 SGHRS, CDR2 YFSETQ. J was trimmed by 6 bases and V by 4 bases; bases with no gene match: 6.

The table lists this clone with a few counts. This sequence joins TRBV30 and TRBJ2-5; D unresolved. With the DNA end fitting TRBJ2-7 better, the J assignment may be wrong. The CDR3 contains 13 residues. CDR1 and CDR2 from the germline V gene are GTSNPN and SVGIG (reference sequence). CDR3 sequence (DNA): TGTGCCGCGGACGGTGAGCTCTCCTACGAGCAGTACTTC. Its protein product is CAADGELSYEQYF.